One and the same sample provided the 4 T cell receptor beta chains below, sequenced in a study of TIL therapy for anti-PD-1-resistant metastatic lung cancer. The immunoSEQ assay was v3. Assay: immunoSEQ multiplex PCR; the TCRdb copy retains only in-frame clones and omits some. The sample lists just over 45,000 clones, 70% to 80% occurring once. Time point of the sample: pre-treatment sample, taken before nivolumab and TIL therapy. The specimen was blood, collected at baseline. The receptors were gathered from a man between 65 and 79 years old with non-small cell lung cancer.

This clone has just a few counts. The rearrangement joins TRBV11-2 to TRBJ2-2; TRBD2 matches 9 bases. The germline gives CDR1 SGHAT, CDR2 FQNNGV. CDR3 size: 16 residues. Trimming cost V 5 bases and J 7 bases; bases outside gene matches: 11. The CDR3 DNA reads TGTGCCAGCAGCCGTGGCGGGAGGGCCTCTGGCGGGGAGCTGTTTTTT. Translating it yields CASSRGGRASGGELFF.

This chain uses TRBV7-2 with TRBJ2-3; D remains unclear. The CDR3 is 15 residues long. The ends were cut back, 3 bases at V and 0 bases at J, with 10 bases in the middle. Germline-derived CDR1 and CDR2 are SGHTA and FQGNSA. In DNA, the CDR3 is TGTGCCAGCAGCTTGGAGTTCACAAGCACAGATACGCAGTATTTT. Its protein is CASSLEFTSTDTQYF.

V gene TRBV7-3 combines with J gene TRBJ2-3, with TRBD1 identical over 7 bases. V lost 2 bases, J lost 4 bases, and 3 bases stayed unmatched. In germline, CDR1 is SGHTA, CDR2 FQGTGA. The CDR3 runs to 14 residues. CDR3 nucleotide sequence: TGTGCCAGCAGCTTAGTAGGGGGCTCAGATACGCAGTATTTT. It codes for CASSLVGGSDTQYF. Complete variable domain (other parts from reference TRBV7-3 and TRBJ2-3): GAGVSQTPSNKVTEKGKYVELRCDPISGHTALYWYRQSLGQGPEFLIYFQGTGAADDSGLPNDRFFAVRPEGSVSTLKIQRTERGDSAVYLCASSLVGGSDTQYFGPGTRLTVL.

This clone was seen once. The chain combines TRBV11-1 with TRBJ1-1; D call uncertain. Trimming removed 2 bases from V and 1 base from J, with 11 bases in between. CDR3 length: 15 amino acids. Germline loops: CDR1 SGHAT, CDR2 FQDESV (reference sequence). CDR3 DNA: TGTGCCAGCAGCTTATTCGGGATTGGGAACACTGAAGCTTTCTTT. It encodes CASSLFGIGNTEAFF. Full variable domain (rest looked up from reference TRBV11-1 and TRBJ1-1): EAEVAQSPRYKITEKSQAVAFWCDPISGHATLYWYRQILGQGPELLVQFQDESVVDDSQLPKDRFSAERLKGVDSTLKIQPAELGDSAMYLCASSLFGIGNTEAFFGQGTRLTVV.